This TCR gamma chain was identified in a study of Vδ1+ human thymocytes. Whole-study results and caveats: Thymic TRG and TRD repertoires appeared highly polyclonal. Many TRG clonotypes were shared between donors; TRD repertoires were essentially private. Unexpected Vdelta2 sequences could cause misinterpretation of bulk repertoire data. Around 18% of thymic delta-chain sequences were Vdelta2, with few Vdelta3, unlike blood Vdelta1+ controls.

Purity of the sorted Vdelta1+ thymocytes ranged from 98% to 99.6%. Germline CDR1 is VTNTFY and CDR2 is YDVSTARD (reference sequence). The CDR3 loop spans 12 amino acids. The template was reverse-transcribed extracted RNA. CDR3 amplicons came from multiplex PCR with pooled V-gene forward and constant-region reverse primers. TCRdb reapplied CATT to the multiplex PCR reads. The sample yields roughly 9,300 gamma-chain clones, 56% seen once. In regard to this clone: Its antigen remains unknown.

The sequence derives from a girl in the first two years of life who had congenital heart surgery. What was sequenced was Vdelta1+ gamma-delta thymocytes from the thymus. Subset indicated: FACS-sorted CD3+ TCRalphabeta- TCRVdelta1+ TCRVdelta2- thymocytes. There is no J gene call, but TRGV3 is given as the V gene. This CDR3 is CATWDRPPLKLF. The CDR3 nucleotides are TGTGCCACCTGGGACAGGCCTCCCCTAAAACTCTTT.